This T cell receptor beta chain was recorded in a study of CD8+ T cells in alopecia areata. Study-level points and caveats: Normal-skin resident alphabeta T cells also appear among scalp sample sequences. Higher clonality than in normal scalp was seen in lesional scalp, especially alopecia totalis/universalis. Possibly as an HLA-related effect, TCR sharing across patients appeared less clear than in mice.

PBMCs were stained for CD3, CD4 and CD8, and CD4+ and CD8+ T cells were sorted. The CDR3 has 15 amino acids. Per germline, CDR1 SEHNR and CDR2 FQNEAQ (reference sequence). Trimming stripped 4 bases from V and 2 bases from J, with 14 bases between. Comment on this clone: Antigen unknown.

cDNA reverse transcribed from extracted RNA served as the sequencing template. Repertoires were generated with immunoSEQ multiplex PCR, while TCRdb's copy carries only in-frame clones and drops some. Of 98,000 or so clones listed, approximately 59% are singletons. The TCR was taken from a human donor in good health. This sequence joins TRBV7-9 and TRBJ2-5; D is undetermined. The specimen sequenced was CD8+ T cells sorted from blood. The CDR3 loop reads CASSSIRALQETQYF. The CDR3 region has the DNA TGTGCCAGCAGCTCGATCCGGGCCTTACAAGAGACCCAGTACTTC.